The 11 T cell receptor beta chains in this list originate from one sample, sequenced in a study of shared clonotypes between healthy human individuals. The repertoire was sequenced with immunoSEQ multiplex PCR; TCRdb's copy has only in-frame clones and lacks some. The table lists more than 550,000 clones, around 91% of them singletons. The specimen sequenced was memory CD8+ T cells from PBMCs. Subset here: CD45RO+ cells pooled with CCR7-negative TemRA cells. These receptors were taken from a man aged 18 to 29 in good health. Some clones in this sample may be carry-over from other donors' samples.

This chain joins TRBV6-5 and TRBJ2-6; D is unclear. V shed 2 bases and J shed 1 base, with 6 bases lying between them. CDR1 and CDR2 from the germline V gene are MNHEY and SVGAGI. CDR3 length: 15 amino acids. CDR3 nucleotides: TGTGCCAGCAGTTACGGGATATCTGGGGCCAACGTCCTGACTTTC. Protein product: CASSYGISGANVLTF.

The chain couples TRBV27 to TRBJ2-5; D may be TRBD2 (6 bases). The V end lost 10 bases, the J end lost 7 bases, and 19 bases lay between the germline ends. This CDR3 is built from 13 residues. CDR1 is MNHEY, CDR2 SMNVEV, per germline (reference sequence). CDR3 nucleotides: TGTGCCACCCGGCCCGGGGAGGAGGGGACCCAGTACTTC. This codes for CATRPGEEGTQYF.

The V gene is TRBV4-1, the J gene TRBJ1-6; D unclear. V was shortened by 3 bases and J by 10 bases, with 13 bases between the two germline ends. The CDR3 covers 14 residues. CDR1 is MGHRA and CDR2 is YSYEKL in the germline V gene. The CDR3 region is CASSQLARRSPLHF. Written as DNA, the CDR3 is TGCGCCAGCAGCCAGCTAGCCCGGAGGTCACCCCTCCACTTT.

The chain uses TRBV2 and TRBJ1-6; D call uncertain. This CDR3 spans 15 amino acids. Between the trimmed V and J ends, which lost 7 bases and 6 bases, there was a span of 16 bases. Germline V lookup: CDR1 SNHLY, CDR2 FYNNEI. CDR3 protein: CASKYRGLSNSPLHF. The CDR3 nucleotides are TGTGCCAGCAAATATAGAGGACTCAGTAATTCACCCCTCCACTTT.

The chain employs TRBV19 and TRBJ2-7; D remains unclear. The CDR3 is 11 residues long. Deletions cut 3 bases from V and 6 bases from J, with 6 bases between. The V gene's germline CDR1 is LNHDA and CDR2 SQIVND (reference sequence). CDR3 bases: TGTGCCAGTAGTATGGGTCTCGAGCAGTACTTC. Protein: CASSMGLEQYF.

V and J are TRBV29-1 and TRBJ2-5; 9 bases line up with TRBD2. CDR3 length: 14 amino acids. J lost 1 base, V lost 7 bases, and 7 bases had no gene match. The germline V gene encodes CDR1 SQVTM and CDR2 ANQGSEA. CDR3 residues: CSAMGGRAQETQYF. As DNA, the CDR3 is TGCAGCGCCATGGGCGGGAGGGCCCAAGAGACCCAGTACTTC.

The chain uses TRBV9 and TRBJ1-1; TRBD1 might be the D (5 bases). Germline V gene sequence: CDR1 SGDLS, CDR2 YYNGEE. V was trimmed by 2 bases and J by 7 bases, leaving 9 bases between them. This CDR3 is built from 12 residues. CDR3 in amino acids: CASSVWGGEAFF. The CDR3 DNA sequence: TGTGCCAGCAGCGTTTGGGGGGGTGAAGCTTTCTTT.

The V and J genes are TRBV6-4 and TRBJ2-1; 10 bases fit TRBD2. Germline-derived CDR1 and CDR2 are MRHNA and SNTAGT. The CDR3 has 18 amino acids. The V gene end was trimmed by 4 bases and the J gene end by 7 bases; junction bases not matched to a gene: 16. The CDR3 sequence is CASSVFFSGRAGMNEQFF. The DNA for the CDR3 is TGTGCCAGCAGTGTTTTCTTCAGCGGGAGGGCGGGTATGAATGAGCAGTTCTTC.

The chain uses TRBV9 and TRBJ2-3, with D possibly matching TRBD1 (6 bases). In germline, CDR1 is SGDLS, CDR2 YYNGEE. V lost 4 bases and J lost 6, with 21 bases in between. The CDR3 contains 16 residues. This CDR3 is CASSPGDIHPMDTQYF. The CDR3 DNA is TGTGCCAGCAGCCCCGGGGACATACATCCTATGGATACGCAGTATTTT. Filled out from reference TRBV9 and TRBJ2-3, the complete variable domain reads DSGVTQTPKHLITATGQRVTLRCSPRSGDLSVYWYQQSLDQGLQFLIQYYNGEERAKGNILERFSAQQFPDLHSELNLSSLELGDSALYFCASSPGDIHPMDTQYFGPGTRLTVL.

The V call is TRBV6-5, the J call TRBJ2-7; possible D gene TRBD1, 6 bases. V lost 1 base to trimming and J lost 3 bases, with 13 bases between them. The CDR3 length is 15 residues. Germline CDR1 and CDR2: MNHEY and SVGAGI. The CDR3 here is CASSYWAGVDYEQYF. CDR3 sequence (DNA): TGTGCCAGCAGTTACTGGGCAGGGGTGGACTACGAGCAGTACTTC.

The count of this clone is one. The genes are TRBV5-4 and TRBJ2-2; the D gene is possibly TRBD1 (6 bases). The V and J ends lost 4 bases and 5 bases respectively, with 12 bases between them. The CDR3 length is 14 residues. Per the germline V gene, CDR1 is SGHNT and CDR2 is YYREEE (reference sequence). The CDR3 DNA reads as TGTGCCAGCAGCCGACAGGTACAAACCGGGGAGCTGTTTTTT. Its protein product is CASSRQVQTGELFF.